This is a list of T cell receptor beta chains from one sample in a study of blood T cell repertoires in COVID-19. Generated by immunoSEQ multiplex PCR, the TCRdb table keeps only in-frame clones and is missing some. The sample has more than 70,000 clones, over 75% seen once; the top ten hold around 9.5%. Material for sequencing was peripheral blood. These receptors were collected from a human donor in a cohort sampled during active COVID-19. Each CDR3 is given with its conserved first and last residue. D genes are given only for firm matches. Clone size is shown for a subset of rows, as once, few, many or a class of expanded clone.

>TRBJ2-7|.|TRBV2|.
TGTGCCAGCAGTAACCGACTAGTCGGGTCCTACGAGCAGTACTTC
CASSNRLVGSYEQYF
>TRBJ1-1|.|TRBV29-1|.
TGCAGCGGCAGACAGAGAAACACTGAAGCTTTCTTT
CSGRQRNTEAFF
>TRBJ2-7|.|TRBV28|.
TGTGCCAGCAGTTTCAGTGTACCTAGAGAGCAGTACTTC
CASSFSVPREQYF
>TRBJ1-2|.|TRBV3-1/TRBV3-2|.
TGTGCCAGCAGGGGGGCGAGCGTAGCTAACTATGGCTACACCTTC
CASRGASVANYGYTF
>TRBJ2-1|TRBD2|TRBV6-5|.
TGTGCCAGCAGTTACGAGGTAGCGGGGTACAATGAGCAGTTCTTC
CASSYEVAGYNEQFF
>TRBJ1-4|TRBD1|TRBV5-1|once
TGCGCCAGCAGCTCGACAGGGGTGGGTGAAAAACTGTTTTTT
CASSSTGVGEKLFF
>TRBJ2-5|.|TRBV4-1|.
TGCGCCAGCAGCCAACCAGACAAGCAAGAGACCCAGTACTTC
CASSQPDKQETQYF
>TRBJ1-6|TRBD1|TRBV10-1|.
TGCGCCAGCAGCCGGGACAGCGTAAATTCACCCCTCCACTTT
CASSRDSVNSPLHF
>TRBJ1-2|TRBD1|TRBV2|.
TGTGCCAGCAGGGAGGACAGGCAAAACTATGGCTACACCTTC
CASREDRQNYGYTF
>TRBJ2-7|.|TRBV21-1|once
TGTGCCAGCAGCAATCACGAGCTTGTCCACGAGCAGTACTTC
CASSNHELVHEQYF
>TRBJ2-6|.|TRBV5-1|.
TGCGCCAGCAGCTTGGAACGGGGGAGAAAGGCCAACGTCCTGACTTTC
CASSLERGRKANVLTF
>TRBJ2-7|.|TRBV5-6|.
TGTGCCAGCAGCGATGGACTGTTTGAGCAGTACTTC
CASSDGLFEQYF
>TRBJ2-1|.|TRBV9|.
TGTGCCAGCAGCGTTCAAGCGGGTTCCTACAATGAGCAGTTCTTC
CASSVQAGSYNEQFF
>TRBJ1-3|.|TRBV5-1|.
TGCGCCAGCAGCATAGCAGCAGGGCCTGGGGACACCATATATTTT
CASSIAAGPGDTIYF
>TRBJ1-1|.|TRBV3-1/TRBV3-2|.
TGTGCCAGCAGCCAAGTCGGTAGTGAAGCTTTCTTT
CASSQVGSEAFF
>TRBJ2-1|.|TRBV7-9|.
TGTGCCAGCAGCGACTTCCGGGGGGCCAAGACCTACAATGAGCAGTTCTTC
CASSDFRGAKTYNEQFF
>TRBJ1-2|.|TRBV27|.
TGTGCCAGCAGTTACCGGGCGGGGACCTATGGCTACACCTTC
CASSYRAGTYGYTF
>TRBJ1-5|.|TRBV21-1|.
TGTGCCAGCAGCAAAGCACGGGGTACAGGGGTCGTTTCGCATAGCAATCAGCCCCAGCATTTT
CASSKARGTGVVSHSNQPQHF
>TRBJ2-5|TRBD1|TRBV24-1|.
TGTGCCACCAGTGCCCAAGACCGGACAGGGGAAGAGACCCAGTACTTC
CATSAQDRTGEETQYF
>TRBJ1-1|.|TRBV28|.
TGTGCCAGCAGTCATCTCCGAGGGGCTTTCTTT
CASSHLRGAFF
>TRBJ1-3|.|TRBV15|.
TGTGCCACCAGCAGAGGGCCCGGGGACATTGGAAACACCATATATTTT
CATSRGPGDIGNTIYF
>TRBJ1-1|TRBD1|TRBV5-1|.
TGCGCCAGCAGCTTCCGGGACAGGGGCCTCACTGAAGCTTTCTTT
CASSFRDRGLTEAFF
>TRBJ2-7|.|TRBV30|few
TGTGCCTGGAGTATGGCGGGGTACGAGCAGTACTTC
CAWSMAGYEQYF
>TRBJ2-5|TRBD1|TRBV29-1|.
TGCAGCACCCTTAGACAGGGTGGAAGGGAGACCCAGTACTTC
CSTLRQGGRETQYF
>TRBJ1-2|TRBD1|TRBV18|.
TGTGCCAGCTCACCGGGGACAGGGCCTTATGGCTACACCTTC
CASSPGTGPYGYTF
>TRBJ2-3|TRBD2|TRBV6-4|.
TGTGCCAGCAGTGTTTCTAGCGGGGGGACAGATACGCAGTATTTT
CASSVSSGGTDTQYF
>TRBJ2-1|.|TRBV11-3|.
TGTGCCAGCAGCTTAGGGAGAGTTTACAATGAGCAGTTCTTC
CASSLGRVYNEQFF
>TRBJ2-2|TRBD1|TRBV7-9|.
TGTGCCAGCAGCTTAGCGGACCCGGGACAGGGGGAGCTGTTTTTT
CASSLADPGQGELFF
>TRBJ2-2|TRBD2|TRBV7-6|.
TGTGCCAGCAGCTTACTCCCCGGGACTAGCGCCTCCGGGGAGCTGTTTTTT
CASSLLPGTSASGELFF
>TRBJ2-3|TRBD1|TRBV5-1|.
TGCGCCAGCAGCCGAGACAGGGGGCTTGGAGATACGCAGTATTTT
CASSRDRGLGDTQYF
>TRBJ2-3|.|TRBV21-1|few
TGTGCCAGCAGCAAAGTAAAGGGACTAGCATCGGATACGCAGTATTTT
CASSKVKGLASDTQYF
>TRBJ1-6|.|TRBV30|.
TGTGCCTGGAGTACGACGCGTAGGGGTCGTAATTCACCCCTCCACTTT
CAWSTTRRGRNSPLHF
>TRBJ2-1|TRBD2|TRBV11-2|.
TGTGCCAGCAGCTTGAGACTAGCGGGTAACAATGAGCAGTTCTTC
CASSLRLAGNNEQFF
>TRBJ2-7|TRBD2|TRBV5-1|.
TGCGCCAGCAGCCATCGGACTAGCGGGGCCAGCTGGGAGTCCTACGAGCAGTACTTC
CASSHRTSGASWESYEQYF
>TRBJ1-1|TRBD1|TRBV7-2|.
TGTGCCAGCAGCTCCCGACAGGGGCCGAACACTGAAGCTTTCTTT
CASSSRQGPNTEAFF
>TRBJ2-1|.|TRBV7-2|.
TGTGCCAGCAGCTTAGGACTAGGGTACAATGAGCAGTTCTTC
CASSLGLGYNEQFF
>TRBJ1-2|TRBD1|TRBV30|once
TGTGCCTGGAGAGCTGACAGGGTCTATGGCTACACCTTC
CAWRADRVYGYTF
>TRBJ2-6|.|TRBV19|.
TGTGCCAGTAGTAGCAGGGTGGCTGGGGCCAACGTCCTGACTTTC
CASSSRVAGANVLTF